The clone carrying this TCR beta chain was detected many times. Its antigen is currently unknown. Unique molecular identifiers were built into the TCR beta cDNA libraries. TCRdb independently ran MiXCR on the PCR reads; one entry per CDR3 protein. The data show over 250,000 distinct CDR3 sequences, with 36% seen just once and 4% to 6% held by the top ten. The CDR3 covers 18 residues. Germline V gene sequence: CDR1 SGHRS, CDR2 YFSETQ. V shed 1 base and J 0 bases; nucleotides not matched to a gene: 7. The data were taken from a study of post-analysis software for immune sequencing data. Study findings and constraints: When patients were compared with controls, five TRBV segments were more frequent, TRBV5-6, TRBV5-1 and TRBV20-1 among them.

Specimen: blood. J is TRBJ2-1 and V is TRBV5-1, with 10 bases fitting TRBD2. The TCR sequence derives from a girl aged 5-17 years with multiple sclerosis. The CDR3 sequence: CASSLLAGAPGSYNEQFF. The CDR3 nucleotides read TGCGCCAGCAGCTTGCTAGCGGGGGCGCCTGGCTCCTACAATGAGCAGTTCTTC.